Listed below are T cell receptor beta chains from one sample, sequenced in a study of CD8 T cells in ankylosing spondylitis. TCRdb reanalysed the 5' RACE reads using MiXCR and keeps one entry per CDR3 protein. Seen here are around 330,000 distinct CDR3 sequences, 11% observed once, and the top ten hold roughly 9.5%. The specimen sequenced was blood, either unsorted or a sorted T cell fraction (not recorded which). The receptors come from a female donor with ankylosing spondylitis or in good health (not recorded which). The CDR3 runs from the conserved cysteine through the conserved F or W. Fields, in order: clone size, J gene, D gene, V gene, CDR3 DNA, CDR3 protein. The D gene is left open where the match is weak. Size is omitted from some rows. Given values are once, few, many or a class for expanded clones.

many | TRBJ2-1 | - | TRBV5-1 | TGCGCCAGCAGCTTGGGACACAGTAGCTCCTACAATGAGCAGTTCTTC | CASSLGHSSSYNEQFF
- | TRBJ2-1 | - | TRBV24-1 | TGTGCCACCAGTACCCCGAGCTCCTACAATGAGCAGTTCTTC | CATSTPSSYNEQFF
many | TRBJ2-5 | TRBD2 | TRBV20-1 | TGCAGTGCTAGAGATCGGGATAGCGGGATCAAGTTGGCCCAGTACTTC | CSARDRDSGIKLAQYF
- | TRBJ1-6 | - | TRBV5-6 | TGTGCCAGCAGCCGGGGGCGCAAAGCGGTTTCACCCCTCCACTTT | CASSRGRKAVSPLHF
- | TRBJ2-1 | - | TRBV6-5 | TGTGCCAGCAGTTATCCCCACAACCCTCGACAGTCCAATGAGCAGTTCTTC | CASSYPHNPRQSNEQFF
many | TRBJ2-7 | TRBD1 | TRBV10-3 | TGTGCCACGGGGACAGCCTACGAGCAGTACTTC | CATGTAYEQYF
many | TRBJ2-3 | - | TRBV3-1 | TGTGCCAGCAAGGGGGGGCTTAGTACAGATACGCAGTATTTT | CASKGGLSTDTQYF
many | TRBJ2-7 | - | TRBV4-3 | TGCGCCAGCAGCCACACAAGGACTAACTACGAGCAGTACTTC | CASSHTRTNYEQYF
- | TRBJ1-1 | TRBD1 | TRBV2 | TGTGCCAGCAAGACGGCTCCGGGACAGGGCCTAAGACTCGACACTGAAGCTTTCTTT | CASKTAPGQGLRLDTEAFF
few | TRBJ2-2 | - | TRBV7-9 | TGTGCCAGCAGCTTGAGGGACGTCTACACCGGGGAGCTGTTTTTT | CASSLRDVYTGELFF
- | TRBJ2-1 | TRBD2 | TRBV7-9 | TGTGCCAGCAGCTATCTAGCGGGGGGGGTCTCCTACAATGAGCAGTTCTTC | CASSYLAGGVSYNEQFF
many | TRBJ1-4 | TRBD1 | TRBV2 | TGTGCCAGCGACAGGGGGCAAAAACTGTTTTTT | CASDRGQKLFF
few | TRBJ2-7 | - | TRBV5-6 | TGTGCCAGCAGCTTTATGGGACCCGGGGGCGAGCAGTACTTC | CASSFMGPGGEQYF